The rows below give T cell receptor beta chains drawn from one sample of a study of cytomegalovirus exposure and HLA in healthy donors. The method was immunoSEQ multiplex PCR; TCRdb's version includes in-frame clones alone and lacks a portion of them. Among over 85,000 clones listed, roughly three quarters were seen once. The specimen sequenced was PBMCs. The receptor set was obtained from a female donor in good health and CMV-seronegative. Both conserved end residues are part of each CDR3. Fields, in order: CDR3 protein, CDR3 DNA, clone size, V gene, CDR3 length, J gene, D gene. A D gene is named only where the DNA matches it firmly. Expanded clones are given a class, and other clones once, few, many or no size at all.

CASRDGLEETQYF	TGTGCCAGCAGGGACGGACTGGAAGAGACCCAGTACTTC	few	TRBV7-3	13	TRBJ2-5	-
CASNLAGTADNEQFF	TGTGCCAGCAACCTGGCAGGGACAGCTGACAATGAGCAGTTCTTC	-	TRBV25-1	15	TRBJ2-1	TRBD1
CASSLTGNTGELFF	TGTGCCAGCAGTTTAACAGGGAACACCGGGGAGCTGTTTTTT	-	TRBV6-5	14	TRBJ2-2	-
CASSTLGLYNSPLHF	TGTGCCAGTAGTACTCTGGGACTCTATAATTCACCCCTCCACTTT	once	TRBV19	15	TRBJ1-6	-
CAGRGEYNSPLHF	TGTGCCGGCCGGGGGGAGTATAATTCACCCCTCCACTTT	once	TRBV30	13	TRBJ1-6	-
CASSRPGGSHTF	TGTGCCAGCAGTCGTCCAGGGGGCAGTCACACCTTC	-	TRBV2	12	TRBJ1-2	TRBD1
CASILGGSGGTEAFF	TGTGCCAGCATCCTCGGGGGTTCTGGGGGCACTGAAGCTTTCTTT	once	TRBV6-5	15	TRBJ1-1	-
CASTLDRNMNTEAFF	TGTGCCAGCACCCTCGACAGGAACATGAACACTGAAGCTTTCTTT	few	TRBV6-5	15	TRBJ1-1	-
CASSLGGSGYEQYF	TGTGCCAGCAGCTTAGGAGGGAGTGGGTACGAGCAGTACTTC	-	TRBV11-2	14	TRBJ2-7	-
CAIRSGQGPYEQYF	TGTGCCATCCGGTCGGGACAGGGACCCTACGAGCAGTACTTC	-	TRBV10-3	14	TRBJ2-7	TRBD1
CASSPQGDRVNQPQHF	TGTGCCAGCAGTCCACAGGGCGACAGGGTCAATCAGCCCCAGCATTTT	-	TRBV28	16	TRBJ1-5	TRBD1
CASSQDRGGGATEAFF	TGTGCCAGCAGCCAAGATCGGGGCGGGGGCGCAACTGAAGCTTTCTTT	-	TRBV4-2	16	TRBJ1-1	-